Presented here are 21 T cell receptor beta chains from one specimen sequenced in a study of neoadjuvant anti-PD-1 for oral cavity cancer. Sequencing was performed with immunoSEQ multiplex PCR; in TCRdb, only in-frame clones are kept and a portion is missing. This table has about 14,000 clones, roughly 74% appearing once. Time point denoted: after neoadjuvant nivolumab, at surgical resection. The sample in question was PBMCs, obtained after nivolumab (anti-PD-1) treatment. These receptors were taken from a person aged 35 to 85 with oral cavity squamous cell carcinoma.

This sequence joins TRBV9 and TRBJ2-1; the D gene could be TRBD1 or TRBD2 (5 bases each). CDR3 length equals 16 residues. Germline-derived CDR1 and CDR2 are SGDLS and YYNGEE. With 0 bases removed from V and 1 base from J, the gap between germline ends came to 11 bases. The CDR3 sequence: CASSVGRDPSYNEQFF. The CDR3 DNA follows: TGTGCCAGCAGCGTAGGAAGGGACCCTTCCTACAATGAGCAGTTCTTC.

The chain employs TRBV6-5 and TRBJ1-1, with 7 bases lining up with TRBD1. Looked up from germline, CDR1 is MNHEY and CDR2 is SVGAGI. This CDR3 comprises 15 residues. V was pared by 6 bases and J by 4 bases, with 11 bases of the junction left unmatched. CDR3 amino acids: CASRTIQHRGTEAFF. In DNA form, the CDR3 reads TGTGCCAGCAGAACTATCCAACACAGGGGCACTGAAGCTTTCTTT.

The table lists this clone with a count of one. This rearrangement joins TRBV30 to TRBJ2-1; 7 nucleotides match TRBD1. This CDR3 contains 13 residues. Germline V lookup: CDR1 GTSNPN, CDR2 SVGIG (reference sequence). V was pared by 3 bases and J by 9 bases, with 8 bases of the junction left unmatched. CDR3 amino acids: CAWRGKGGGEQFF. CDR3 DNA: TGTGCCTGGAGGGGAAAAGGGGGCGGTGAGCAGTTCTTC.

V and J are TRBV25-1 and TRBJ2-2; no reliable D call. V lost 4 bases and J lost 7, with 16 bases in between. The CDR3 is made up of 15 amino acids. Germline V CDR1 and CDR2: MGHDK, SYGVNS. The CDR3 spells CASSGYLGGGGELFF. For the CDR3, the DNA is TGTGCCAGCAGTGGATACCTTGGCGGTGGCGGGGAGCTGTTTTTT.

This clone turned up a few times. V and J are TRBV5-1 and TRBJ2-5; possible D gene TRBD2, 6 bases. CDR3 length: 15 amino acids. Trimming took 5 bases from V and 0 from J, leaving 14 bases between them. The germline CDR1 and CDR2 sequences are SGHRS and YFSETQ. CDR3 amino acids: CASSIQGGYQETQYF. As DNA, the CDR3 is TGCGCCAGCAGTATCCAGGGAGGATACCAAGAGACCCAGTACTTC.

V is TRBV2 and J is TRBJ2-1; TRBD2 aligns across 8 bases. The CDR3 runs to 16 residues. V was pared by 2 bases and J by 3 bases, with 6 bases of the junction left unmatched. The germline gives CDR1 SNHLY, CDR2 FYNNEI. The DNA for the CDR3 is TGTGCCAGCAGTGAACTGGGTAGCGGGATCTACAATGAGCAGTTCTTC. Protein: CASSELGSGIYNEQFF.

The chain carries TRBV19 and TRBJ2-1; 10 nucleotides line up with TRBD2. The CDR3 is 15 residues long. V was clipped by 7 bases and J by 10 bases; unmatched bases: 13. CDR1 LNHDA and CDR2 SQIVND come from the germline V gene (reference sequence). This CDR3 is CASTPQAGGPWEQFF. The DNA for the CDR3 is TGTGCCAGTACCCCCCAAGCGGGAGGGCCGTGGGAGCAGTTCTTC.

The genes are TRBV6-1 and TRBJ2-3; D is uncertain. Germline V lookup: CDR1 MNHNS, CDR2 SASEGT. This CDR3 spans 16 amino acids. The V gene lost 2 bases and the J gene lost 0 bases, with 12 bases spanning the gap. The CDR3 spells CASSEMARTSTDTQYF. The DNA for the CDR3 is TGTGCCAGCAGTGAAATGGCGCGAACTAGCACAGATACGCAGTATTTT.

The chain uses TRBV2 and TRBJ2-6, with no clear D. V was cut by 2 bases and J by 0 bases, with 14 bases left in between. The CDR3 has 18 amino acids. The germline CDR1 and CDR2 sequences are SNHLY and FYNNEI. The CDR3 spells CASSESAAKYSGANVLTF. The CDR3 DNA follows: TGTGCCAGCAGTGAATCGGCAGCGAAGTACTCTGGGGCCAACGTCCTGACTTTC.

The rearrangement uses TRBV27 and TRBJ2-1, with TRBD2 identical over 14 bases. Unmatched junction bases numbered 3, after V lost 8 bases and J lost 6 bases. Germline lookup yields CDR1 MNHEY and CDR2 SMNVEV (reference sequence). This CDR3 has 14 residues. As DNA, the CDR3 is TGTGCCAGCGGGGGACTAGCGGGAGTCAATGAGCAGTTCTTC. Translated: CASGGLAGVNEQFF.

The chain uses TRBV5-1 and TRBJ1-1, with a possible D match to TRBD1 (6 bases). The germline CDR1 and CDR2 sequences are SGHRS and YFSETQ. Trimming cost V 1 base and J 1 base, with 17 bases left between them. The CDR3 has 17 amino acids. CDR3 DNA: TGCGCCAGCAGCTTGTTCGACTCTCAGACAGGGAACACTGAAGCTTTCTTT. Its translation: CASSLFDSQTGNTEAFF. Full variable domain (outside the CDR3, taken from reference TRBV5-1 and TRBJ1-1): KAGVTQTPRYLIKTRGQQVTLSCSPISGHRSVSWYQQTPGQGLQFLFEYFSETQRNKGNFPGRFSGRQFSNSRSEMNVSTLELGDSALYLCASSLFDSQTGNTEAFFGQGTRLTVV.

The rearrangement links TRBV6-6 to TRBJ2-1; a weak D match, TRBD2 (5 bases). Trimming cost V 11 bases and J 4 bases, with 15 bases left between them. Germline CDR1 reads MNHNY; CDR2 reads SVGAGI (reference sequence). This CDR3 has 13 amino acids. CDR3 nucleotides: TGTGCCTGCCTGAGGGCTCTATACAATGAGCAGTTCTTC. Protein sequence: CACLRALYNEQFF.

In this sample, this clone turned up once. The genes are TRBV19 and TRBJ1-5; D uncertain. Germline V gene lookup returns CDR1 LNHDA and CDR2 SQIVND (reference sequence). V lost 3 bases and J lost 1, with 10 bases in between. The CDR3 has 15 amino acids. The CDR3 coding sequence is TGTGCCAGTAGTATCCCAGGTGTAAGCAATCAGCCCCAGCATTTT. Its protein product is CASSIPGVSNQPQHF.

The J gene is TRBJ2-2, the V gene TRBV5-1, with D perhaps TRBD1 or TRBD2 (5 bases each). The CDR3 sequence is 15 residues long. V was trimmed by 2 bases and J by 3 bases, leaving 11 bases between them. Germline V CDR1 and CDR2: SGHRS, YFSETQ. The CDR3 DNA reads as TGCGCCAGCAGCTTCTTCCAGGGACACACCGGGGAGCTGTTTTTT. Its translation is CASSFFQGHTGELFF.

The V call is TRBV20-1, the J call TRBJ2-5; D is perhaps TRBD1 (6 bases). CDR1 is DFQATT and CDR2 is SNEGSKA in the germline V gene (reference sequence). V was clipped by 3 bases and J by 5 bases, with 7 bases between them. The CDR3 spans 11 residues. The CDR3 DNA reads TGCAGTGCTAGTGACAGGGAGACCCAGTACTTC. This sequence encodes CSASDRETQYF.

The V gene is TRBV11-2, the J gene TRBJ2-3; unclear D gene. With 5 bases removed from V and 2 bases from J, the gap between germline ends came to 14 bases. The germline V gene has CDR1 SGHAT and CDR2 FQNNGV. The CDR3 totals 15 residues. CDR3 amino acids: CASSRSRVFTDTQYF. The DNA for the CDR3 is TGTGCCAGCAGCCGAAGTCGTGTATTCACAGATACGCAGTATTTT.

The chain recombines TRBV28 with TRBJ2-7, with 8 bases fitting TRBD2. The trim removed 4 bases at V and 3 bases at J, leaving 17 bases unmatched. The CDR3 is 18 residues long. The germline V gene encodes CDR1 MDHEN and CDR2 SYDVKM. The DNA for the CDR3 is TGTGCCAGCAGTTGGGTGGCGGGAGGCCTGCCCGAGAACTACGAGCAGTACTTC. Its protein product is CASSWVAGGLPENYEQYF. Filled out from reference TRBV28 and TRBJ2-7, the complete variable domain reads DVKVTQSSRYLVKRTGEKVFLECVQDMDHENMFWYRQDPGLGLRLIYFSYDVKMKEKGDIPEGYSVSREKKERFSLILESASTNQTSMYLCASSWVAGGLPENYEQYFGPGTRLTVT.

The chain uses TRBV28 and TRBJ2-2, with TRBD1 identical over 9 bases. The CDR3 covers 17 residues. The V segment lost 7 bases and the J segment 4 bases; nucleotides outside the gene matches: 13. The germline V gene encodes CDR1 MDHEN and CDR2 SYDVKM. CDR3 residues: CASTLMGGQGVTGELFF. Written as DNA, the CDR3 is TGTGCCAGCACTCTTATGGGGGGACAGGGCGTCACCGGGGAGCTGTTTTTT.

The genes are TRBV5-1 and TRBJ2-5, with 8 bases lining up with TRBD2. Losses at the gene ends were 4 bases for V and 5 bases for J; bases not matched to a gene: 7. Germline CDR1 and CDR2: SGHRS and YFSETQ. The CDR3 totals 14 residues. The CDR3 sequence: CASSAGLVLETQYF. The CDR3 coding sequence is TGCGCCAGCAGCGCGGGACTAGTCTTGGAGACCCAGTACTTC.

This rearrangement joins TRBV6-5 to TRBJ2-7, with D possibly TRBD2 on 5 matching bases. The V end was cut by 4 bases, the J end by 1 base, with 14 bases between. CDR1 and CDR2 (germline): MNHEY, SVGAGI. This CDR3 comprises 15 residues. The CDR3 region is CASSSMGVRSYEQYF. For the CDR3, the DNA is TGTGCCAGCAGTTCGATGGGAGTGAGATCCTACGAGCAGTACTTC.

This clone was seen once. The V gene is TRBV5-1, the J gene TRBJ2-1; D call uncertain. Trimming cost V 0 bases and J 3 bases, with 1 base left between them. The CDR3 extends over 12 amino acids. CDR1 is SGHRS and CDR2 is YFSETQ in the germline V gene. CDR3: CASSLVYNEQFF. The CDR3 nucleotides are TGCGCCAGCAGCTTGGTCTACAATGAGCAGTTCTTC.